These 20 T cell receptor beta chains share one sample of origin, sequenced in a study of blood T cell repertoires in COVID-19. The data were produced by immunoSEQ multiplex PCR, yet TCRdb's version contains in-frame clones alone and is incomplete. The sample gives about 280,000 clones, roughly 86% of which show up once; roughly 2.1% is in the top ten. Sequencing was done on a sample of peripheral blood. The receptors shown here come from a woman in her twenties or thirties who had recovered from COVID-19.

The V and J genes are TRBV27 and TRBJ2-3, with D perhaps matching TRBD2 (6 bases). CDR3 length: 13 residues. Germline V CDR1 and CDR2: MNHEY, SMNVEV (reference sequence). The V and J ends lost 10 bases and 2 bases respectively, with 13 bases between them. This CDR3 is CATPSGDTDTQYF. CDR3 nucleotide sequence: TGTGCCACCCCGTCGGGGGACACAGATACGCAGTATTTT.

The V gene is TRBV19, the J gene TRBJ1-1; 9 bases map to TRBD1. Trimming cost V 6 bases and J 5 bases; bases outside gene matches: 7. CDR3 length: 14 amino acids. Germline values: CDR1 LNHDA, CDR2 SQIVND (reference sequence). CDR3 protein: CASRIGQGPTEAFF. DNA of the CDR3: TGTGCCAGTAGGATTGGACAGGGGCCGACTGAAGCTTTCTTT. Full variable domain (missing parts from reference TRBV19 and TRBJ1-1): DGGITQSPKYLFRKEGQNVTLSCEQNLNHDAMYWYRQDPGQGLRLIYYSQIVNDFQKGDIAEGYSVSREKKESFPLTVTSAQKNPTAFYLCASRIGQGPTEAFFGQGTRLTVV.

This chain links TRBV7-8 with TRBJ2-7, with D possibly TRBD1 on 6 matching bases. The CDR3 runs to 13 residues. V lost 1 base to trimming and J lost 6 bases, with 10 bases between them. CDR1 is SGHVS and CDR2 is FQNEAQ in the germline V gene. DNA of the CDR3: TGTGCCAGCAGCTTAGATCAGGGGTCCGAGCAGTACTTC. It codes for CASSLDQGSEQYF.

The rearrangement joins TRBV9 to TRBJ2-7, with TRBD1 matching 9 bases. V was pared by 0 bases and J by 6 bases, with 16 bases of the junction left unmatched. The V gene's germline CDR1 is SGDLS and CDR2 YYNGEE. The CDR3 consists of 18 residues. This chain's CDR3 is CASSVALPGQADRGEQYF. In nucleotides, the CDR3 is TGTGCCAGCAGCGTAGCCTTACCGGGACAGGCGGACAGGGGCGAGCAGTACTTC.

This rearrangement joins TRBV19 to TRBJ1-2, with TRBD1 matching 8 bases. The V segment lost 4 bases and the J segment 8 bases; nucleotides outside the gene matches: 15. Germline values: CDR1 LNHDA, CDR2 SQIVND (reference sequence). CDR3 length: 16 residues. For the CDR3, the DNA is TGTGCCAGTAGTAATCCTGGGACAGGCCGATTATGGGGCTACACCTTC. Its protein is CASSNPGTGRLWGYTF. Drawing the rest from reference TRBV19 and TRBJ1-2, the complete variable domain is DGGITQSPKYLFRKEGQNVTLSCEQNLNHDAMYWYRQDPGQGLRLIYYSQIVNDFQKGDIAEGYSVSREKKESFPLTVTSAQKNPTAFYLCASSNPGTGRLWGYTFGSGTRLTVV.

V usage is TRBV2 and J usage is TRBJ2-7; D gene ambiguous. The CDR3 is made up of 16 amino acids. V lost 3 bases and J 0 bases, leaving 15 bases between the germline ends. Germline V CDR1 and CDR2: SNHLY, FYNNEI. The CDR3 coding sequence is TGTGCCAGCAGTGACGCATTAAACCCGAGCTCCTACGAGCAGTACTTC. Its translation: CASSDALNPSSYEQYF.

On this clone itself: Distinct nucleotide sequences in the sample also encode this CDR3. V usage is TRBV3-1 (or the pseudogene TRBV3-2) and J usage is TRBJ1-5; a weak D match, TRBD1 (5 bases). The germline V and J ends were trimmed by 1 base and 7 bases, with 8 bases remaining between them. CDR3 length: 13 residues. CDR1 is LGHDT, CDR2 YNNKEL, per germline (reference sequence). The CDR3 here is CASSQAGNQPQHF. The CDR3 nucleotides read TGTGCCAGCAGCCAAGCAGGGAACCAGCCCCAGCATTTT.

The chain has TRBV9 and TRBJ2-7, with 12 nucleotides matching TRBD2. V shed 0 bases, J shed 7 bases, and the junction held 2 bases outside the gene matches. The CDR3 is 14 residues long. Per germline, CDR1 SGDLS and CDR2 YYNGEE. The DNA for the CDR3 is TGTGCCAGCAGCGTAGAAGGACTAGCGGGAGAGCAGTACTTC. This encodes CASSVEGLAGEQYF.

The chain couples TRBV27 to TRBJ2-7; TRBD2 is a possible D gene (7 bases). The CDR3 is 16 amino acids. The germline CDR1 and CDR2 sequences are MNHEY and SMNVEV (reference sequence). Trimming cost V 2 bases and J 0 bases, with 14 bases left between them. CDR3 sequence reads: CASSLKAGASSYEQYF. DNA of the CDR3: TGTGCCAGCAGTTTAAAGGCGGGGGCAAGCTCCTACGAGCAGTACTTC.

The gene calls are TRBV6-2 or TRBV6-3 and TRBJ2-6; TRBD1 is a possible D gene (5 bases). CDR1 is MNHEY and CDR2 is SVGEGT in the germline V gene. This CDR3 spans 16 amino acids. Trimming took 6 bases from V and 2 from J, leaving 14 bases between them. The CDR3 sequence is CASSGSRGTGANVLTF. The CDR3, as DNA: TGTGCCAGCAGCGGGTCTAGGGGTACTGGGGCCAACGTCCTGACTTTC.

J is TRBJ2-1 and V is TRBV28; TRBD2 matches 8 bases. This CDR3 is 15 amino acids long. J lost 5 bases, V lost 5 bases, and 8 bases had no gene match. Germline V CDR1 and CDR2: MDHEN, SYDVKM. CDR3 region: CASSPTTSAHNEQFF. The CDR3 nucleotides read TGTGCCAGCAGTCCGACGACTAGCGCCCACAATGAGCAGTTCTTC.

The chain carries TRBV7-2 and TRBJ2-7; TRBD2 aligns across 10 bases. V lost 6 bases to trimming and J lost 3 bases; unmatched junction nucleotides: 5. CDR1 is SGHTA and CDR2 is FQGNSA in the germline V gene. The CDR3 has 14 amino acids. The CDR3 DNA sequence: TGTGCCAGCAGATCTAGCGGGAGCGGCTACGAGCAGTACTTC. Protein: CASRSSGSGYEQYF. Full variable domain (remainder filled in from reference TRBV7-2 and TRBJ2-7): GAGVSQSPSNKVTEKGKDVELRCDPISGHTALYWYRQSLGQGLEFLIYFQGNSAPDKSGLPSDRFSAERTGGSVSTLTIQRTQQEDSAVYLCASRSSGSGYEQYFGPGTRLTVT.

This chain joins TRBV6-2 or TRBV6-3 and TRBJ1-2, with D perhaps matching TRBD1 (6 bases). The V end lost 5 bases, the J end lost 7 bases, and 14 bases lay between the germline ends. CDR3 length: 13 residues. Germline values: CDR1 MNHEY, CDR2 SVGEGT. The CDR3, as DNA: TGTGCCAGCAGTGGATACAGGGCTATTGGCTACACCTTC. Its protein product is CASSGYRAIGYTF.

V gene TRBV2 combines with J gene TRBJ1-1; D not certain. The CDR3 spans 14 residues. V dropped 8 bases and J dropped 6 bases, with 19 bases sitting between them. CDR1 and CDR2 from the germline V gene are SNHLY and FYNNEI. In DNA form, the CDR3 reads TGTGCCAGCGGAGTGAATAGGCCTACCGCTGAAGCTTTCTTT. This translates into CASGVNRPTAEAFF.

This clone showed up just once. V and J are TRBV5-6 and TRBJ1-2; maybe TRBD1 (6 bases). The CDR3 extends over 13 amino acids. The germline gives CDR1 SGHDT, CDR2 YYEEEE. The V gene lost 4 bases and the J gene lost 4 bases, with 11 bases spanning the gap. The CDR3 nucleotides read TGTGCCAGCAGCCCGACAGGACCCTATGGCTACACCTTC. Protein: CASSPTGPYGYTF.

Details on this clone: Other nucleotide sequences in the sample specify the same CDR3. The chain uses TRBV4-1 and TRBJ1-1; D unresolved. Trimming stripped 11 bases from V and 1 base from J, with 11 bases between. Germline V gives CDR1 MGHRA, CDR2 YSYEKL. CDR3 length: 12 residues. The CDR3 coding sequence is TGCGCCTCTAGCGGCGGGAACACTGAAGCTTTCTTT. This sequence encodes CASSGGNTEAFF.

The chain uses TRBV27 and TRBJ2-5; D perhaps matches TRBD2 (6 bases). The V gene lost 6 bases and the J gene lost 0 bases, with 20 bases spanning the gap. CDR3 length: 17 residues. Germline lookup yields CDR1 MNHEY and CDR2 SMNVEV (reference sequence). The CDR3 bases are TGTGCCAGCAGCAAAAAAACTAGCAGCCTGTACCAAGAGACCCAGTACTTC. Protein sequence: CASSKKTSSLYQETQYF.

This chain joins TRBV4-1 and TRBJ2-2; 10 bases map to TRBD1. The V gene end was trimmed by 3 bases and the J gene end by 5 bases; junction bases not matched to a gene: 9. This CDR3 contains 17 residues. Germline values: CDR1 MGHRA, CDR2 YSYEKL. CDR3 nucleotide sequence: TGCGCCAGCAGCCAGTCCCCGGGACAGGGGATAACCGGGGAGCTGTTTTTT. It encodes CASSQSPGQGITGELFF.

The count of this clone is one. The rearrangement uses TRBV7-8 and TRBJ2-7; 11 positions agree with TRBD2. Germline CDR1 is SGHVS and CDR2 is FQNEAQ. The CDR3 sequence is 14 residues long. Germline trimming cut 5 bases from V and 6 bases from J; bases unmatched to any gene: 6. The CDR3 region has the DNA TGTGCCAGCAGCCCTGGGACTAGCGGACTCGAGCAGTACTTC. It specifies CASSPGTSGLEQYF.

The CDR3 DNA sequence: TGTGCCACCAGTGATTTTGAGAGGGGAGGCATTCAGTACTTC. Protein sequence: CATSDFERGGIQYF. The chain recombines TRBV24-1 with TRBJ2-4, with a possible D match to TRBD2 (6 bases). Trimming pared 1 base from V and 9 bases from J, leaving 12 bases between. CDR1 is KGHDR and CDR2 is SFDVKD in the germline V gene. This CDR3 has 14 amino acids.